This T cell receptor beta chain was recorded in a study of blood T cells in healthy people across ages. Alongside a J-beta primer mix, a sample-barcoded 5' primer served in a second PCR lasting about 7 to 12 cycles. TCRdb used MiXCR to reprocess the 5' RACE reads, holding one entry per CDR3 protein. The table lists 750,000 to 1,000,000 distinct CDR3 sequences, roughly 29% of them singletons. This clonotype has at least ten counts. The germline V gene has CDR1 SGHAT and CDR2 FQNNGV. This CDR3 is built from 15 residues. Trimming cost V 1 base and J 4 bases, with 14 bases left between them. These data were likewise used in another study, on T cells of mothers and their children.

This sequence was found in a woman between 40 and 55 years old in good health. The V gene is TRBV11-2, the J gene TRBJ2-7; D possibly corresponds to TRBD2 (7 bases). The source material was blood. The CDR3 spells CASSLGGGGGYEQYF. Written as DNA, the CDR3 is TGTGCCAGCAGCTTAGGCGGCGGGGGCGGGTACGAGCAGTACTTC.